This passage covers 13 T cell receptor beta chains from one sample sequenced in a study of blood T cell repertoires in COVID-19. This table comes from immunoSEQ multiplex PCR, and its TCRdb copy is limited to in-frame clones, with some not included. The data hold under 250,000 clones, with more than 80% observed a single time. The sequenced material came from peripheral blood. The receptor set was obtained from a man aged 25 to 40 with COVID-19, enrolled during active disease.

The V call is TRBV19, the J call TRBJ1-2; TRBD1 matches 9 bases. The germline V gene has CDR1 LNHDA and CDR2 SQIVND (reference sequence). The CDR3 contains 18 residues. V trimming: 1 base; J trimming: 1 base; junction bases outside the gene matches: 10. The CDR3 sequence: CASSIGPGQGTINYGYTF. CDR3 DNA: TGTGCCAGTAGTATAGGTCCGGGACAGGGAACGATTAACTATGGCTACACCTTC.

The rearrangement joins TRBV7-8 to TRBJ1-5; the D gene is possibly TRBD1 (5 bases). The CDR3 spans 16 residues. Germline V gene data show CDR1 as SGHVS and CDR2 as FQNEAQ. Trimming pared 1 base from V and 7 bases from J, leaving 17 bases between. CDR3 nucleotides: TGTGCCAGCAGCTTAGGGGGGGTCTTGCGTAGGCAGCCCCAGCATTTT. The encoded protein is CASSLGGVLRRQPQHF.

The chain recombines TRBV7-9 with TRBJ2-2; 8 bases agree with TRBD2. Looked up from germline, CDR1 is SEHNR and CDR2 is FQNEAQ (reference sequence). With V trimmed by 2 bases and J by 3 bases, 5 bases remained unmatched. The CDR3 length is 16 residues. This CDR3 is CASSLPSSGDTGELFF. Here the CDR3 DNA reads TGTGCCAGCAGCTTACCGAGTAGCGGGGACACCGGGGAGCTGTTTTTT. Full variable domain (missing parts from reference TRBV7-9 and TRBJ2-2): DTGVSQNPRHKITKRGQNVTFRCDPISEHNRLYWYRQTLGQGPEFLTYFQNEAQLEKSRLLSDRFSAERPKGSFSTLEIQRTEQGDSAMYLCASSLPSSGDTGELFFGEGSRLTVL.

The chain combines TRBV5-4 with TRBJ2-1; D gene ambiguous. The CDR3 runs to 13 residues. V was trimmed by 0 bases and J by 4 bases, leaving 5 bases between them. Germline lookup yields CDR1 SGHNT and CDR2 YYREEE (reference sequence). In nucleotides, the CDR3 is TGTGCCAGCAGCTTGGCTCTTTACAATGAGCAGTTCTTC. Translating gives CASSLALYNEQFF.

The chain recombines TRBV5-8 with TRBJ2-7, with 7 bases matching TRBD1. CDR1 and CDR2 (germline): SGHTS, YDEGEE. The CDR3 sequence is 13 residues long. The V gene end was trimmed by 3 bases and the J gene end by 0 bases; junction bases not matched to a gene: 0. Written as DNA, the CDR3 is TGTGCCAGCAGCTGGGACAGCTCCTACGAGCAGTACTTC. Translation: CASSWDSSYEQYF.

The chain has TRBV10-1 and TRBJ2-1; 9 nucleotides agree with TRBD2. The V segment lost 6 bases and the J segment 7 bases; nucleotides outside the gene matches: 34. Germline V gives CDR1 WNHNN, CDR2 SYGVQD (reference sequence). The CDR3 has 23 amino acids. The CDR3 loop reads CASRHPGQGGNAPSGGPGNEQFF. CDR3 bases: TGCGCCAGCAGGCACCCGGGCCAAGGTGGAAATGCCCCAAGCGGGGGGCCGGGGAATGAGCAGTTCTTC.

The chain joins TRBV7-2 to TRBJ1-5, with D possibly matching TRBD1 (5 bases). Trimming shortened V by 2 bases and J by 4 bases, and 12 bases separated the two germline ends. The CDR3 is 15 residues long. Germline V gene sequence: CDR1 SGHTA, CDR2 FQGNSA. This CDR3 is CASSLNQGLNQPQHF. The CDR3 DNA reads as TGTGCCAGCAGCTTAAACCAGGGACTTAATCAGCCCCAGCATTTT. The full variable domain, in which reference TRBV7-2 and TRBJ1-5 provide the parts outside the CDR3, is GAGVSQSPSNKVTEKGKDVELRCDPISGHTALYWYRQSLGQGLEFLIYFQGNSAPDKSGLPSDRFSAERTGGSVSTLTIQRTQQEDSAVYLCASSLNQGLNQPQHFGDGTRLSIL.

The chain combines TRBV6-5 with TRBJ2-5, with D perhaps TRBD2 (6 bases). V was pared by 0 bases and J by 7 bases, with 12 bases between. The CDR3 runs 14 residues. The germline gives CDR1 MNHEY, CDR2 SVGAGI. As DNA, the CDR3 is TGTGCCAGCAGTTACTCAGTAGCGGTGGGGACCCAGTACTTC. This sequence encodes CASSYSVAVGTQYF.

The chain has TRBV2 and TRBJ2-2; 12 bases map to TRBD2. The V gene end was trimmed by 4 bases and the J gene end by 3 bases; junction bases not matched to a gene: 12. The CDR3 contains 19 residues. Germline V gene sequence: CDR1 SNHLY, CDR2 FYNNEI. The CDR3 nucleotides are TGTGCCAGCAGTGTGTTTCGGCTAGCGGGAGGGCCGGACACCGGGGAGCTGTTTTTT. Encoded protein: CASSVFRLAGGPDTGELFF.

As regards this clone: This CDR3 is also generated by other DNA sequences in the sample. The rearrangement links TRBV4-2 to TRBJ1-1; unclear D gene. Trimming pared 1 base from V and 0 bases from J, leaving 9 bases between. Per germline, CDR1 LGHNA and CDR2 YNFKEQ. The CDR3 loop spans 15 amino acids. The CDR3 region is CASSQGGGMNTEAFF. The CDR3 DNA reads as TGTGCCAGCAGCCAAGGGGGAGGCATGAACACTGAAGCTTTCTTT.

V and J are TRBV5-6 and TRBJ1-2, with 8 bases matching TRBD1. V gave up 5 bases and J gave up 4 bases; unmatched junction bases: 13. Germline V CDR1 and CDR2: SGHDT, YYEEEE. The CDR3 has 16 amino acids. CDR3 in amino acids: CASRPTSGQVFYGYTF. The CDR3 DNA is TGTGCCAGCAGACCGACATCGGGACAGGTCTTCTATGGCTACACCTTC. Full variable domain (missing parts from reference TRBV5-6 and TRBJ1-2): DAGVTQSPTHLIKTRGQQVTLRCSPKSGHDTVSWYQQALGQGPQFIFQYYEEEERQRGNFPDRFSGHQFPNYSSELNVNALLLGDSALYLCASRPTSGQVFYGYTFGSGTRLTVV.

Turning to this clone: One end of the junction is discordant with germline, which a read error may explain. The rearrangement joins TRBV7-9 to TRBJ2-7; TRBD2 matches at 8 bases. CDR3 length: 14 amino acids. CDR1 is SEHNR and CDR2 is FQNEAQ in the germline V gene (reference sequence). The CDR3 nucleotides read TGTGCCAGCAGCTCGGGACTAGTCTCCCACGAGCAGTACTTC. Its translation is CASSSGLVSHEQYF.

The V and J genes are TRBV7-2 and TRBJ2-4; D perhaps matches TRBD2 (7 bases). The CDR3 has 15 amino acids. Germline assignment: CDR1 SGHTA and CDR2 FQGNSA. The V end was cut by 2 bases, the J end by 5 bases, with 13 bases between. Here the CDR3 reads CASSLRREGENIQYF. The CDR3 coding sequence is TGTGCCAGCAGCTTAAGAAGGGAGGGGGAAAACATTCAGTACTTC.